This paragraph covers one T cell receptor (beta chain) sequence. This clone was detected only once. It lacks a known antigen. Per-base quality was not reported, and no clone a single base away is much larger than it. Reading the germline V gene (reference sequence) gives CDR1 MNHEY and CDR2 SMNVEV. Measured from the cysteine to the phenylalanine, the CDR3 is 13 residues long. The CDR3 DNA has 39 bases and is translated from base 1. For this chain, trimming is 3 bases at the V end and 14 bases at the J end, and the number of junction bases without a gene match is 5. The trial excluded patients who had a history of autoimmune disease or were on systemic immunosuppression. Peripheral blood for TCR sequencing was drawn from every dose cohort at baseline, at cycle 4 day 1 and at cycle 7 day 1. The samples were taken from a phase I, first-in-human, multicenter, open-label dose-escalation trial of ivuxolimab. Adults with locally advanced or metastatic head and neck squamous cell, hepatocellular, melanoma or renal cell carcinoma were enrolled in the trial. Before TCR sequencing, CD4+ T cells and CD8+ T cells from peripheral blood were sorted into separate populations.

The data derive from a study of OX40 agonist ivuxolimab in advanced cancers. Turning to the overall study: Ivuxolimab was an agonistic, fully human IgG2 monoclonal antibody directed against OX40 (CD134), a costimulatory receptor. Peripheral TCRbeta sequencing was intended to test whether TCR sequence diversity was altered and clonal T-cell expansion was caused by ivuxolimab. Intravenous ivuxolimab was administered to patients every 2 weeks at six dose levels: 0.01, 0.1, 0.3, 1.5, 3 and 10 mg/kg. Prior anti-PD-1, anti-PD-L1 or anti-CTLA-4 therapy was permitted, and checkpoint inhibitors had been received by approximately 39% of dose-escalation patients. Partial responses occurred in three dose-escalation patients, of whom one had hepatocellular carcinoma and two had cutaneous melanoma. In the dose-escalation cohort, 82.7% of patients were male, and the mean age was roughly 60 years, with a range of about 23 to 85. The paper covers the monotherapy dose-escalation part of the phase I ivuxolimab trial, which included N of about 56 patients. Of the approximately 50 dose-escalation patients, hepatocellular carcinoma was present in some 19, melanoma in around 15, renal cell carcinoma in 9 and head and neck cancer in 9.

Genomic DNA was isolated from the sorted cells so that the TCRbeta CDR3 region could be sequenced. The immunoSEQ Assay was used for sequencing of TCRbeta CDR3 regions. Drawn from immuneACCESS, this table holds only the in-frame rearrangements with V and J called that TCRdb kept. Clones are partly lost; checked studies trace under half to an unresolved V gene and leave the rest unexplained. The sample table shows 73,000 or so clones, and about 89% are seen once. The ten largest clones take up approximately 0.72% of the sample. The study at large found these results: The antigen specificity of the peripheral T cells that underwent clonal expansion was not determined. In the 0.1-3.0 mg/kg groups, partial responders had among the lowest normalized peripheral clonal expansion, particularly in CD8+ T cells. Clonal expansion of both CD4+ and CD8+ blood T cells was observed from baseline to week 6 at doses 0.1 to 3.0 mg/kg. Low levels of normalized T-cell clonal expansion were also seen in some patients who did not respond. After ivuxolimab, expanded clones were on average more numerous among CD8+ T cells than among CD4+ T cells.

The rearrangement combines TRBV27 with TRBJ2-5, and 14 junction bases match TRBD2. The sequence was obtained from an adult with an advanced solid tumor such as melanoma, head and neck, liver or kidney cancer. The sample consisted of CD4+ or CD8+ T cells sorted from blood, taken in a trial of the OX40 agonist ivuxolimab. The CDR3 region reads CASSFQGLAGAYF. The DNA is as follows: TGTGCCAGCAGTTTCCAGGGACTAGCGGGGGCTTACTTC.